The 24 T cell receptor beta chains below all came from one sample that was sequenced in a study of post-analysis software for immune sequencing data (dated by TCRdb to 2013 to 2016). Study-wide conclusions, independent of this receptor: Roughly 5 TRBV segments, including TRBV5-6, TRBV5-1 and TRBV20-1, were significantly more frequent in patients than controls.

These receptors have no known antigen. Libraries were constructed by PCR. The sample was run on an Illumina HiSeq 2500. To reduce PCR and sequencing biases, unique molecular identifiers were incorporated into the TCR beta cDNA libraries. TCRdb reprocessed the public reads (quality trimming at Q25 with fastp, clone calling with MiXCR) and kept in-frame beta chains. Rows are unified per CDR3 protein, each entry keeping the most common DNA and genes. This sample is represented by some 800,000 distinct CDR3 sequences; around 42% of them were singletons. The top ten constitute roughly 4.9% of the sample. The sequenced sample consisted of blood. These receptors were collected from a girl between 5 and 17 years old with multiple sclerosis.

This clonotype was counted once. The V call is TRBV5-1, the J call TRBJ2-3; D remains ambiguous. This CDR3 contains 15 residues. V lost 1 base and J lost 2, with 11 bases in between. CDR1 and CDR2 (germline): SGHRS, YFSETQ. The CDR3 DNA sequence: TGCGCCAGCAGCTTGAGAAGCATGCCCACAGATACGCAGTATTTT. This gives the protein CASSLRSMPTDTQYF.

The J gene is TRBJ2-3, the V gene TRBV20-1; 12 bases map to TRBD1. The J segment lost 2 bases and the V segment lost 5 bases, leaving 17 bases of the junction unmatched. Germline loops: CDR1 DFQATT, CDR2 SNEGSKA (reference sequence). This CDR3 has 19 residues. For the CDR3, the DNA is TGCAGTGCTCCCGGGACAGGGGGCAGTAAGTCGGCCAACACAGATACGCAGTATTTT. Translating gives CSAPGTGGSKSANTDTQYF.

In this sample, this clonotype turned up a few times. The chain joins TRBV13 to TRBJ1-6; 7 bases are a match to TRBD1. V shed 5 bases, J shed 0 bases, and the junction held 7 bases outside the gene matches. Germline V gene lookup returns CDR1 PRHDT and CDR2 FYEKMQ (reference sequence). There are 17 residues in the CDR3. Written as DNA, the CDR3 is TGTGCCAGCAGCGGAACAGGGGCGAGCTCCTATAATTCACCCCTCCACTTT. It translates to CASSGTGASSYNSPLHF.

CDR3 nucleotides: TGTGCCAGCAACCTCGGGACTAGCGGCCGGGACACGCAGTATTTT. Its protein product is CASNLGTSGRDTQYF. This sequence joins TRBV12-3 or TRBV12-4 and TRBJ2-3; 11 bases align to TRBD2. The CDR3 is made up of 15 amino acids. After removal of 7 bases from V and 9 bases from J, the junction contained 12 bases not matched to a gene.

This clonotype was seen more than once but under ten times. The CDR3 sequence is CASSGQGQGNTEAFF. Here the CDR3 DNA reads TGCGCCAGCAGTGGGCAGGGACAGGGGAACACTGAAGCTTTCTTT. This sequence joins TRBV4-1 and TRBJ1-1, with 9 bases aligning to TRBD1. V lost 6 bases to trimming and J lost 1 base; unmatched junction nucleotides: 6. The CDR3 totals 15 residues. Germline-derived CDR1 and CDR2 are MGHRA and YSYEKL.

This clonotype was observed a handful of times. V and J are TRBV6-1 and TRBJ1-2; D remains ambiguous. V lost 1 base and J lost 5, with 5 bases in between. Germline V gene sequence: CDR1 MNHNS, CDR2 SASEGT. The CDR3 has 12 residues. CDR3 in DNA: TGTGCCAGCAGTGAAGACAGATATGGCTACACCTTC. Its translation is CASSEDRYGYTF.

This chain joins TRBV29-1 and TRBJ1-2; the match to TRBD1 covers 9 bases. Losses at the gene ends were 3 bases for V and 13 bases for J; bases not matched to a gene: 9. Germline assignment: CDR1 SQVTM and CDR2 ANQGSEA. This CDR3 has 12 amino acids. Here the CDR3 DNA reads TGCAGCGTTGAGGGACAGGGCCTTCATATCACCTTC. Translation: CSVEGQGLHITF.

This clonotype was observed a handful of times. A junction boundary mismatches the germline segment, possibly from a read error. The chain joins TRBV29-1 to TRBJ2-5; 9 bases are shared with TRBD1. Germline V gene sequence: CDR1 SQVTM, CDR2 ANQGSEA. The CDR3 runs to 14 residues. The CDR3 DNA sequence: TGCAGCGTGGAGGACAGGGGAGGGCAAGTGACCCAGTACTTC. Amino acid sequence: CSVEDRGGQVTQYF.

The chain links TRBV6-2 or TRBV6-3 to TRBJ1-1; D perhaps matches TRBD1 (5 bases). With 5 bases removed from V and 0 bases from J, the gap between germline ends came to 19 bases. The CDR3 has 17 residues. Germline CDR1 is MNHEY and CDR2 is SVGEGT. CDR3 in amino acids: CASSHREGLLMNTEAFF. The DNA of the CDR3 is TGTGCCAGCAGTCACCGGGAGGGGCTTCTAATGAACACTGAAGCTTTCTTT.

There are a few counts of this clonotype. J is TRBJ2-5 and V is TRBV10-3; the match to TRBD2 covers 9 bases. The CDR3 has 14 amino acids. The germline V gene encodes CDR1 ENHRY and CDR2 SYGVKD. V shed 1 base and J 11 bases; nucleotides not matched to a gene: 8. The CDR3 DNA reads as TGTGCCATCAGTGAGTATCCAGCGGGAGGAGTGCAGTACTTC. This translates into CAISEYPAGGVQYF.

The chain recombines TRBV2 with TRBJ1-2; D is uncertain. The length of the CDR3 is 13 residues. With 2 bases removed from V and 3 bases from J, the gap between germline ends came to 7 bases. The germline V gene has CDR1 SNHLY and CDR2 FYNNEI. The CDR3 reads CASSEWVDYGYTF. CDR3 in DNA: TGTGCCAGCAGTGAATGGGTGGACTATGGCTACACCTTC.

The chain employs TRBV7-2 and TRBJ2-1; D uncertain. The CDR3 covers 13 residues. In germline, CDR1 is SGHTA, CDR2 FQGNSA. V lost 2 bases and J lost 6, with 8 bases in between. The CDR3 is CASSLIGRNEQFF. The CDR3 DNA reads TGTGCCAGCAGCTTAATAGGGCGCAATGAGCAGTTCTTC.

This clonotype was recorded only once. The chain carries TRBV6-4 and TRBJ2-1, with 10 bases matching TRBD2. Germline values: CDR1 MRHNA, CDR2 SNTAGT. V dropped 4 bases and J dropped 7; count of bases not matched to a gene: 7. This CDR3 is built from 15 residues. The CDR3 DNA is TGTGCCAGCAGTGTTGCTAGCGGGAGTTTTAATGAGCAGTTCTTC. Translation: CASSVASGSFNEQFF.

The V and J genes are TRBV20-1 and TRBJ2-7, with 8 bases aligning to TRBD1. The J segment lost 2 bases and the V segment lost 1 base, leaving 4 bases of the junction unmatched. Germline lookup yields CDR1 DFQATT and CDR2 SNEGSKA (reference sequence). The CDR3 has 14 residues. The CDR3 loop is CSARGGQAAYEQYF. The CDR3 DNA is TGCAGTGCTAGAGGGGGACAGGCGGCCTACGAGCAGTACTTC.

This clonotype appeared once. This chain joins TRBV11-2 and TRBJ2-1; 9 bases agree with TRBD1. The DNA end is a closer match to TRBJ2-7, so the J assignment may be wrong. Germline values: CDR1 SGHAT, CDR2 FQNNGV. There are 16 residues in the CDR3. Here the CDR3 DNA reads TGTGCCAGCAGCCTATCCCCCCACAGGGGGCCAGGCGAGCAGTACTTC. Protein product: CASSLSPHRGPGEQYF.

The sample holds a few counts of this clonotype. The chain has TRBV29-1 and TRBJ1-6, with a weak D call TRBD1 (5 bases). Trimming pared 2 bases from V and 16 bases from J, leaving 12 bases between. CDR1 and CDR2 (germline): SQVTM, ANQGSEA. The CDR3 contains 11 residues. The CDR3 sequence: CSVERRGVLHF. The CDR3 DNA is TGCAGCGTTGAAAGGCGAGGGGTGCTCCACTTT.

This rearrangement joins TRBV28 to TRBJ2-5; the D gene is possibly TRBD1 (6 bases). The CDR3 runs 14 residues. With 6 bases removed from V and 5 bases from J, the gap between germline ends came to 16 bases. In germline, CDR1 is MDHEN, CDR2 SYDVKM. The CDR3 loop is CASSPRGYGETQYF. CDR3 DNA sequence: TGTGCCAGCAGCCCCAGGGGTTATGGGGAGACCCAGTACTTC.

This chain joins TRBV13 and TRBJ1-2, with TRBD1 matching 9 bases. Germline assignment: CDR1 PRHDT and CDR2 FYEKMQ (reference sequence). After removal of 3 bases from V and 0 bases from J, the junction contained 5 bases not matched to a gene. The CDR3 totals 16 residues. CDR3 sequence reads: CASSLGRTGANYGYTF. The DNA of the CDR3 is TGTGCCAGCAGCTTGGGGAGGACAGGGGCTAACTATGGCTACACCTTC.

This clonotype was recorded a few times. This chain joins TRBV7-3 and TRBJ1-2; 9 positions agree with TRBD1. The CDR3 covers 13 residues. With V trimmed by 2 bases and J by 7 bases, 2 bases remained unmatched. Per germline, CDR1 SGHTA and CDR2 FQGTGA. The CDR3 nucleotides are TGTGCCAGCAGCTTAGAGACAGGGGGTGGCTACACCTTC. Protein product: CASSLETGGGYTF.

This clonotype has just a few counts. The chain links TRBV29-1 to TRBJ2-5; TRBD2 matches at 9 bases. CDR1 and CDR2 (germline): SQVTM, ANQGSEA. CDR3 length equals 14 residues. V was pared by 5 bases and J by 5 bases, with 9 bases of the junction left unmatched. As DNA, the CDR3 is TGCAGCGTTAGCGGCGGGAGGGCCTCGGAGACCCAGTACTTC. As protein: CSVSGGRASETQYF.

V is TRBV11-3 and J is TRBJ2-1, with 7 bases matching TRBD2. CDR3 length: 14 residues. In germline, CDR1 is SGHNT, CDR2 YENEEA. Trimming removed 0 bases from V and 7 bases from J; junction bases left unmatched: 3. The CDR3 DNA follows: TGTGCCAGCAGCTTAGATGGACTAGTTAATGAGCAGTTCTTC. As protein: CASSLDGLVNEQFF.

As DNA, the CDR3 is TGTGCCAGCAGCTCGCCAGGGACCTCCTACGAGCAGTACTTC. As protein: CASSSPGTSYEQYF. The rearrangement links TRBV7-2 to TRBJ2-7; D tentatively reads TRBD1 or TRBD2 (5 bases each). The germline V and J ends were trimmed by 4 bases and 0 bases, with 10 bases remaining between them. Germline V lookup: CDR1 SGHTA, CDR2 FQGNSA. The CDR3 totals 14 residues.

At least ten counts were recorded for this clonotype. V gene TRBV27 combines with J gene TRBJ2-1; 13 positions agree with TRBD2. With 8 bases clipped from V and 10 bases from J, the junction kept 11 bases outside the gene matches. The length of the CDR3 is 15 residues. Germline V lookup: CDR1 MNHEY, CDR2 SMNVEV (reference sequence). The CDR3 protein is CASSRAGLAGVEQFF. In nucleotides, the CDR3 is TGTGCCAGCTCGCGGGCAGGACTAGCGGGAGTAGAGCAGTTCTTC.

CDR3 DNA: TGTGCCAGCAGCGTACAGGTTCCTGGCACTGAAGCTTTCTTT. This codes for CASSVQVPGTEAFF. The chain has TRBV7-9 and TRBJ1-1; D possibly corresponds to TRBD1 (5 bases). The CDR3 totals 14 residues. The germline gives CDR1 SEHNR, CDR2 FQNEAQ (reference sequence). With 5 bases removed from V and 4 bases from J, the gap between germline ends came to 14 bases. Using reference TRBV7-9 and TRBJ1-1 for the parts outside the CDR3, the full variable domain is DTGVSQNPRHKITKRGQNVTFRCDPISEHNRLYWYRQTLGQGPEFLTYFQNEAQLEKSRLLSDRFSAERPKGSFSTLEIQRTEQGDSAMYLCASSVQVPGTEAFFGQGTRLTVV.